The next 29 T cell receptor beta chains were all read from a single sample in a study of blood T cell repertoires in COVID-19. Generated by immunoSEQ multiplex PCR, the TCRdb table keeps only in-frame clones and is missing some. This sample has around 340,000 clones, with around 85% found just once. The material sequenced was PBMCs or T cells enriched from blood (not recorded which). Receptors originate from a woman aged 40 to 55 with acute COVID-19.

The J gene is TRBJ1-2, the V gene TRBV12-3 or TRBV12-4; no reliable D call. The CDR3 is 12 amino acids. V was pared by 3 bases and J by 6 bases, with 8 bases between. The DNA of the CDR3 is TGTGCCAGCAGTTTGCAGGCTAATGGCTACACCTTC. It encodes CASSLQANGYTF.

This chain joins TRBV5-4 and TRBJ1-1; D perhaps matches TRBD1 (6 bases). V was clipped by 4 bases and J by 0 bases, with 13 bases between them. Germline V lookup: CDR1 SGHNT, CDR2 YYREEE (reference sequence). This CDR3 comprises 15 residues. CDR3 in amino acids: CASSTLQGVNTEAFF. In DNA form, the CDR3 reads TGTGCCAGCAGCACCCTACAGGGCGTGAACACTGAAGCTTTCTTT.

J is TRBJ1-1 and V is TRBV15; D is possibly TRBD1 (5 bases). CDR3 length: 14 amino acids. The V gene's germline CDR1 is LNHNV and CDR2 YYDKDF (reference sequence). The V and J ends lost 5 bases and 5 bases respectively, with 15 bases between them. The CDR3 here is CATSGGYGGTEAFF. Here the CDR3 DNA reads TGTGCCACCAGCGGGGGGTACGGAGGGACTGAAGCTTTCTTT.

CDR3 region: CASSFSGGAYNEQFF. For the CDR3, the DNA is TGTGCCAGCAGTTTTAGCGGGGGGGCCTACAATGAGCAGTTCTTC. The chain joins TRBV6-2 or TRBV6-3 to TRBJ2-1, with TRBD2 identical over 11 bases. Looked up from germline, CDR1 is MNHEY and CDR2 is SVGEGT. The length of the CDR3 is 15 residues. The junction had 1 base not matched to a gene; V was cut back by 4 bases and J by 2 bases.

This clone appeared a single time. The chain couples TRBV11-2 to TRBJ1-1; D is unclear. The germline V gene has CDR1 SGHAT and CDR2 FQNNGV. The V end was cut by 6 bases, the J end by 3 bases, with 11 bases between. The CDR3 runs to 13 residues. The CDR3 bases are TGTGCCAGCAGAACCAACAGATACACTGAAGCTTTCTTT. Translating gives CASRTNRYTEAFF.

The chain has TRBV9 and TRBJ2-3; possibly TRBD2 for D (6 bases). V lost 4 bases to trimming and J lost 6 bases, with 9 bases between them. There are 12 residues in the CDR3. Per germline, CDR1 SGDLS and CDR2 YYNGEE. The CDR3 region has the DNA TGTGCCAGCAGCCAAGGGAGGGATACGCAGTATTTT. This gives the protein CASSQGRDTQYF.

This clone appeared a few times. The chain combines TRBV12-3 or TRBV12-4 with TRBJ1-1, with 7 nucleotides matching TRBD1. J lost 4 bases, V lost 8 bases, and 7 bases had no gene match. The CDR3 totals 13 residues. The DNA for the CDR3 is TGTGCCAGCCACGACAGGGCGACCACTGAAGCTTTCTTT. It yields the protein CASHDRATTEAFF.

The rearrangement uses TRBV6-2 or TRBV6-3 and TRBJ1-2; a weak D match, TRBD1 (6 bases). Between the trimmed V and J ends, which lost 2 bases and 3 bases, there was a span of 10 bases. The germline V gene encodes CDR1 MNHEY and CDR2 SVGEGT. The CDR3 extends over 14 amino acids. The chain's CDR3 is CASSYPRGYYGYTF. Here the CDR3 DNA reads TGTGCCAGCAGTTACCCCAGGGGATACTATGGCTACACCTTC.

This clone was recorded a few times. The chain combines TRBV7-9 with TRBJ1-5; tentatively, D is TRBD1 (6 bases). This CDR3 region has 15 residues. CDR1 is SEHNR, CDR2 FQNEAQ, per germline (reference sequence). Trimming took 7 bases from V and 3 from J, leaving 16 bases between them. CDR3 region: CASTTLGGANQPQHF. CDR3 DNA: TGTGCCAGCACCACACTCGGGGGGGCCAATCAGCCCCAGCATTTT.

This rearrangement joins TRBV24-1 to TRBJ2-3; D possibly corresponds to TRBD2 (5 bases). This CDR3 is built from 15 residues. Trimming removed 6 bases at V and 2 bases at J, with 14 bases between. The germline V gene encodes CDR1 KGHDR and CDR2 SFDVKD. CDR3 coding DNA: TGTGCCACCAGTACTCCGTCGGGGAACACAGATACGCAGTATTTT. Its translation is CATSTPSGNTDTQYF.

V is TRBV7-3 and J is TRBJ2-3; TRBD2 is a possible D gene (5 bases). The V gene lost 5 bases and the J gene lost 2 bases, with 14 bases spanning the gap. Germline V gene data show CDR1 as SGHTA and CDR2 as FQGTGA. This CDR3 spans 15 amino acids. The CDR3 sequence is CASSPGLGPTDTQYF. The CDR3, as DNA: TGTGCCAGCAGCCCGGGATTAGGACCCACAGATACGCAGTATTTT.

The CDR3 nucleotides are TGCGCCAGCAGCCAAGAGTACCGGGAGATTTCTTCAGACAATGAGCAGTTCTTC. Its translation is CASSQEYREISSDNEQFF. The chain couples TRBV4-1 to TRBJ2-1; a possible D gene is TRBD2 (6 bases). Trimming removed 0 bases at V and 5 bases at J, with 20 bases between. Germline V CDR1 and CDR2: MGHRA, YSYEKL. The CDR3 loop spans 18 amino acids.

This sequence joins TRBV29-1 and TRBJ1-4, with 7 bases that match TRBD1. The CDR3 sequence is 15 residues long. Germline V gene data show CDR1 as SQVTM and CDR2 as ANQGSEA. V shed 4 bases, J shed 3 bases, and the junction held 8 bases outside the gene matches. The CDR3 loop reads CSVGDAGGPNEKLFF. In DNA, the CDR3 is TGCAGCGTTGGGGATGCAGGGGGGCCTAATGAAAAACTGTTTTTT.

The V gene is TRBV3-1 (or the pseudogene TRBV3-2), the J gene TRBJ2-3; TRBD2 aligns across 9 bases. CDR3 length: 17 amino acids. V was clipped by 2 bases and J by 5 bases; unmatched bases: 11. Germline CDR1 LGHDT, CDR2 YNNKEL (reference sequence). The CDR3 DNA reads TGTGCCAGCAGCCAACCGACCAATAGCGGGAGAAAAGATACGCAGTATTTT. Translating gives CASSQPTNSGRKDTQYF.

DNA for the CDR3: TGTGCCAGCAAAGAATTAAGCCGGAGGAGTGTGAACACTGAAGCTTTCTTT. It specifies CASKELSRRSVNTEAFF. This chain links TRBV7-8 with TRBJ1-1, with D hard to call. V was pared by 7 bases and J by 0 bases, with 21 bases between. The CDR3 covers 17 residues. The germline gives CDR1 SGHVS, CDR2 FQNEAQ. The complete variable domain, with remaining parts taken from reference TRBV7-8 and TRBJ1-1, reads GAGVSQSPRYKVAKRGQDVALRCDPISGHVSLFWYQQALGQGPEFLTYFQNEAQLDKSGLPSDRFFAERPEGSVSTLKIQRTQQEDSAVYLCASKELSRRSVNTEAFFGQGTRLTVV.

This sequence joins TRBV7-9 and TRBJ2-7, with 12 bases fitting TRBD1. The V gene's germline CDR1 is SEHNR and CDR2 FQNEAQ (reference sequence). The CDR3 length is 17 residues. Trimming took 3 bases from V and 2 from J; bases not matched to a gene: 8. The chain's CDR3 is CASSFRDRGPTPYEQYF. CDR3 DNA: TGTGCCAGCAGCTTCCGGGACAGGGGGCCAACTCCCTACGAGCAGTACTTC.

This rearrangement joins TRBV10-3 to TRBJ2-7, with a tentative D call TRBD2 (5 bases). The CDR3 sequence is 17 residues long. Trimming removed 1 base at V and 5 bases at J, with 21 bases between. Germline V lookup: CDR1 ENHRY, CDR2 SYGVKD. The CDR3: CAISEWGRGSAVHEQYF. DNA for the CDR3: TGTGCCATCAGTGAGTGGGGTCGGGGTTCCGCGGTTCACGAGCAGTACTTC.

J is TRBJ1-6 and V is TRBV5-8; D unresolved. CDR3 length: 13 residues. V shed 0 bases and J shed 10 bases, with 8 bases lying between them. Germline values: CDR1 SGHTS, CDR2 YDEGEE. The CDR3 protein is CASSLERSSPLHF. The CDR3 bases are TGTGCCAGCAGCTTGGAAAGGAGCTCACCCCTCCACTTT.

The V and J genes are TRBV28 and TRBJ2-1, with 11 bases identical to TRBD1. In germline, CDR1 is MDHEN, CDR2 SYDVKM. V shed 7 bases, J shed 0 bases, and the junction held 11 bases outside the gene matches. The length of the CDR3 is 18 residues. The CDR3 here is CASIYSGTGGVSYNEQFF. The CDR3 DNA reads as TGTGCCAGCATTTACTCCGGGACAGGGGGTGTCTCCTACAATGAGCAGTTCTTC.

The chain's CDR3 is CSVEGTAYEQYF. DNA for the CDR3: TGCAGCGTTGAGGGGACAGCCTACGAGCAGTACTTC. This chain joins TRBV29-1 and TRBJ2-7; 7 positions match TRBD1. Germline V lookup: CDR1 SQVTM, CDR2 ANQGSEA. The V gene end was trimmed by 3 bases and the J gene end by 2 bases; junction bases not matched to a gene: 1. The CDR3 runs 12 residues.

The chain carries TRBV5-6 and TRBJ2-7, with 8 bases identical to TRBD1. V was pared by 2 bases and J by 1 base, with 5 bases of the junction left unmatched. The CDR3 is 15 residues long. CDR1 and CDR2 from the germline V gene are SGHDT and YYEEEE. Here the CDR3 reads CASSLGTGLSYEQYF. The CDR3 DNA is TGTGCCAGCAGCTTAGGGACAGGACTTTCCTACGAGCAGTACTTC.

V usage is TRBV9 and J usage is TRBJ2-7; D possibly corresponds to TRBD1 (5 bases). V was shortened by 0 bases and J by 5 bases, with 18 bases between the two germline ends. The CDR3 length is 16 residues. Germline CDR1 SGDLS, CDR2 YYNGEE. CDR3 sequence (DNA): TGTGCCAGCAGCGTAGAACCAGGGATTCAAATCCACGAGCAGTACTTC. Translation gives CASSVEPGIQIHEQYF.

V usage is TRBV7-8 and J usage is TRBJ2-3; D may be TRBD1 (6 bases). Trimming left V 2 bases short and J 1 base short, with 7 bases between. This CDR3 is built from 14 residues. Germline V gives CDR1 SGHVS, CDR2 FQNEAQ. The CDR3 DNA sequence: TGTGCCAGCAGCTTACGACAGGGCACAGATACGCAGTATTTT. Its translation is CASSLRQGTDTQYF. The whole variable domain, remainder taken from reference TRBV7-8 and TRBJ2-3, is GAGVSQSPRYKVAKRGQDVALRCDPISGHVSLFWYQQALGQGPEFLTYFQNEAQLDKSGLPSDRFFAERPEGSVSTLKIQRTQQEDSAVYLCASSLRQGTDTQYFGPGTRLTVL.

V usage is TRBV6-2 or TRBV6-3 and J usage is TRBJ1-1; a weak D match, TRBD1 (5 bases). CDR1 MNHEY and CDR2 SVGEGT come from the germline V gene. The CDR3 has 16 amino acids. Trimming cost V 4 bases and J 3 bases, with 18 bases left between them. This CDR3 is CASSFASTVLHTEAFF. CDR3 bases: TGTGCCAGCAGTTTCGCGTCGACAGTTTTGCACACTGAAGCTTTCTTT.

This clone was observed once. CDR3 amino acids: CASSKNRGVANEKLFF. The CDR3 nucleotides read TGTGCCAGCAGCAAAAACAGGGGGGTAGCTAATGAAAAACTGTTTTTT. The gene calls are TRBV21-1 and TRBJ1-4; the table's D call, TRBD1, has no DNA check behind it. TRBV21-1 is given as a pseudogene. CDR3 length: 16 amino acids.

V is TRBV7-2 and J is TRBJ1-2, with D maybe TRBD1 (6 bases). This CDR3 comprises 14 residues. V lost 1 base and J 4 bases, leaving 10 bases between the germline ends. Germline values: CDR1 SGHTA, CDR2 FQGNSA. For the CDR3, the DNA is TGTGCCAGCAGCTTAGAAGGGGGAGCCTATGGCTACACCTTC. Translation: CASSLEGGAYGYTF.

The V gene is TRBV18, the J gene TRBJ1-4; 7 bases fit TRBD1. From germline, CDR1 is KGHSH and CDR2 LQKENI. The junction had 5 bases not matched to a gene; V was cut back by 2 bases and J by 8 bases. This CDR3 has 14 residues. CDR3 bases: TGTGCCAGCTCACCAGACAGGGTGGGAGAAAAACTGTTTTTT. Amino acid sequence: CASSPDRVGEKLFF.

This clone was observed once. The rearrangement uses TRBV9 and TRBJ2-1, with a weak D call TRBD1 (5 bases). There are 15 residues in the CDR3. Germline assignment: CDR1 SGDLS and CDR2 YYNGEE. V shed 3 bases and J shed 8 bases, with 18 bases lying between them. The CDR3 loop is CASSALVAGPHEQFF. CDR3 coding DNA: TGTGCCAGCAGCGCTCTAGTGGCAGGGCCCCATGAGCAGTTCTTC.

This clone has ten or more counts. The chain is built from TRBV2 and TRBJ2-2, with D maybe TRBD1 (5 bases). The V end was cut by 3 bases, the J end by 5 bases, with 10 bases between. This CDR3 contains 14 residues. CDR1 is SNHLY and CDR2 is FYNNEI in the germline V gene. The CDR3 protein is CASSDRDWTGELFF. CDR3 sequence (DNA): TGTGCCAGCAGTGACAGGGATTGGACCGGGGAGCTGTTTTTT.